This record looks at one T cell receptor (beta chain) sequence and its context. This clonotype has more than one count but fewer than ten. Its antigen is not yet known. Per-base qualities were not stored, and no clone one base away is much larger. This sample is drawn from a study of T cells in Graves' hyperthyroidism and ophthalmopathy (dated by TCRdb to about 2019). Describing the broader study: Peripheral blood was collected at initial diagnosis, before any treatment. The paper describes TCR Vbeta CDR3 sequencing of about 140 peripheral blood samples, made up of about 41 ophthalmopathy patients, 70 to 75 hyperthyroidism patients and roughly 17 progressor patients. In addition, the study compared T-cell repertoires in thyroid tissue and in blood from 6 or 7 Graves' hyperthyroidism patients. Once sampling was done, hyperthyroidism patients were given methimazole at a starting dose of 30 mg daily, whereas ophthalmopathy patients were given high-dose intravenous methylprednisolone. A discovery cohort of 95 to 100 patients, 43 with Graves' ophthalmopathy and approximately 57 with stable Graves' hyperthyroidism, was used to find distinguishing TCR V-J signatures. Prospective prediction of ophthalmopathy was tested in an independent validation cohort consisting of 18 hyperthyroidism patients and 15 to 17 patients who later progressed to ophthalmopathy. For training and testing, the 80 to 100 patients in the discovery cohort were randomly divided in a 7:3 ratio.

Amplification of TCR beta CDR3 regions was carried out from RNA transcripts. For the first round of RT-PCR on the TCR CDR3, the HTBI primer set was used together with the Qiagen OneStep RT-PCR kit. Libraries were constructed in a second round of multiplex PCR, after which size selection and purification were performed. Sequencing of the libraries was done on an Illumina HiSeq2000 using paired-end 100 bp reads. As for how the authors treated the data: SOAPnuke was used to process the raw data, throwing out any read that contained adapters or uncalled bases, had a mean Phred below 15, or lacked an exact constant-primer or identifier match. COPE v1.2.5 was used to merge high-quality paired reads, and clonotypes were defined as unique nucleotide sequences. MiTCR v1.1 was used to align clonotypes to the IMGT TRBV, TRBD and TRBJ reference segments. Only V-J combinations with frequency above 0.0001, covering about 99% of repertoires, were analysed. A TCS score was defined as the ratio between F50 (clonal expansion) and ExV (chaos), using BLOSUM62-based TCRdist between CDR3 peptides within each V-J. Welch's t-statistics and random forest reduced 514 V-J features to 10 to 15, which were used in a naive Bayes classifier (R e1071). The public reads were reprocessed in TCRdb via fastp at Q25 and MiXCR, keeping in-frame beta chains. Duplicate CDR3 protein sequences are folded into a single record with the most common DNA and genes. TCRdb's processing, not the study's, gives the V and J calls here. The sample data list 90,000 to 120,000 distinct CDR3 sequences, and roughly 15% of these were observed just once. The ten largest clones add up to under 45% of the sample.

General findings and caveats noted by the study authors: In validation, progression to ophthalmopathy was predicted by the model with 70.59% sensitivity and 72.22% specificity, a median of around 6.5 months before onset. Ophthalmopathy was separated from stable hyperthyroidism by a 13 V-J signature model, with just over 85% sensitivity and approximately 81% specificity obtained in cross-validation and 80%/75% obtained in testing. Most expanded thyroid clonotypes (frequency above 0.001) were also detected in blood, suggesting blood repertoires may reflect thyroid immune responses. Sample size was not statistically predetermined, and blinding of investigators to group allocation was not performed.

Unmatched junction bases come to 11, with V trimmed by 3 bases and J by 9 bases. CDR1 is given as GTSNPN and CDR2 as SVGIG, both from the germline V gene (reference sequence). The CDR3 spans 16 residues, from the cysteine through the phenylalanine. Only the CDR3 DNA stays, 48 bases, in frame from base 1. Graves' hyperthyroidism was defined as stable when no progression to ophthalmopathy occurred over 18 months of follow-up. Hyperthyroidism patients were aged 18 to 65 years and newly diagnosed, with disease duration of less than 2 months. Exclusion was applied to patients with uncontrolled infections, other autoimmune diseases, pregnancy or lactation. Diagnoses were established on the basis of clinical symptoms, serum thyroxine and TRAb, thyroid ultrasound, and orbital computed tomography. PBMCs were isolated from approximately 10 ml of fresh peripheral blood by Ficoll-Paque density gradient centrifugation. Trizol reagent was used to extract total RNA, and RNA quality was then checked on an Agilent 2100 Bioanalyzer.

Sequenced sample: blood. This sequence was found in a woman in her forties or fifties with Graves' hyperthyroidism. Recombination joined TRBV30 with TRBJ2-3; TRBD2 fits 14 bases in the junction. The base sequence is TGTGCCTGGAGGTACCCGGGACTAGCGGGAGAGGGAACGCAGTATTTT. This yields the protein CAWRYPGLAGEGTQYF.